Following are 22 T cell receptor beta chains from one sample sequenced in a study of PD-1 blockade in classical Hodgkin lymphoma (dated by TCRdb to about 2020). The library was obtained by the immunoSEQ multiplex PCR assay. Held by TCRdb, this immuneACCESS table contains in-frame sequences only and omits some clones. Under half of the omission traces to an unresolved V gene where checked; the cause of the rest is unknown. The sample table lists 80,000 to 100,000 clones, about 92% of them with a count of one. The ten largest account for about 2% of the sample. What the time point label conveys for this sample: cycle 4 day 1 (C4D1), after 6 weeks of nivolumab. Every trial patient had relapsed after autologous stem cell transplantation, and cohorts A, B and C differed in prior brentuximab vedotin exposure. The source was peripheral blood mononuclear cells (PBMCs), collected before the fourth cycle of nivolumab. All receptors derive from a human donor with classical Hodgkin lymphoma.

The rearrangement links TRBV28 to TRBJ2-5, with D perhaps matching TRBD2 (5 bases). V shed 5 bases and J shed 2 bases, with 9 bases lying between them. This CDR3 is built from 13 residues. The V gene's germline CDR1 is MDHEN and CDR2 SYDVKM. CDR3 in amino acids: CASSVSEQETQYF. As DNA, the CDR3 is TGTGCCAGCAGTGTTAGCGAGCAAGAGACCCAGTACTTC.

The chain links TRBV11-2 to TRBJ2-5; maybe TRBD2 (6 bases). The CDR3 has 13 residues. Trimming pared 5 bases from V and 5 bases from J, leaving 12 bases between. Germline V lookup: CDR1 SGHAT, CDR2 FQNNGV. In DNA, the CDR3 is TGTGCCAGCAGCGTTAGCGGCGGTGAGACCCAGTACTTC. This sequence encodes CASSVSGGETQYF.

The rearrangement uses TRBV7-9 and TRBJ2-6, with a tentative D call TRBD2 (5 bases). CDR1 and CDR2 from the germline V gene are SEHNR and FQNEAQ (reference sequence). The CDR3 has 18 residues. Trimming removed 5 bases from V and 0 bases from J, with 17 bases in between. CDR3 amino acids: CASSTRNGVFSGANVLTF. The CDR3 region has the DNA TGTGCCAGCAGCACTAGAAATGGAGTGTTCTCTGGGGCCAACGTCCTGACTTTC.

This rearrangement joins TRBV28 to TRBJ2-2; no definite D call. This CDR3 is built from 12 residues. Trimming took off 3 bases at V and 5 bases at J, with 4 bases between the two ends. CDR1 MDHEN and CDR2 SYDVKM come from the germline V gene. CDR3 protein: CASSLGTGELFF. As DNA, the CDR3 is TGTGCCAGCAGTTTGGGAACCGGGGAGCTGTTTTTT.

This chain uses TRBV25-1 with TRBJ2-5, with 9 bases matching TRBD1. The CDR3 loop spans 14 amino acids. V dropped 10 bases and J dropped 4; count of bases not matched to a gene: 10. Per the germline V gene, CDR1 is MGHDK and CDR2 is SYGVNS. This CDR3 is CATQDRGLRETQYF. CDR3 DNA sequence: TGTGCCACCCAGGACAGGGGCCTTCGAGAGACCCAGTACTTC.

V is TRBV10-1 and J is TRBJ1-5, with D perhaps TRBD1 (5 bases). This CDR3 is built from 15 residues. Trimming shortened V by 8 bases and J by 5 bases, and 19 bases separated the two germline ends. Germline lookup yields CDR1 WNHNN and CDR2 SYGVQD (reference sequence). CDR3 region: CASGARASTDQPQHF. CDR3 DNA sequence: TGCGCCAGCGGGGCCAGGGCCTCGACAGATCAGCCCCAGCATTTT.

This CDR3 is CAWGDYEQYF. DNA of the CDR3: TGTGCCTGGGGGGACTACGAGCAGTACTTC. The chain couples TRBV30 to TRBJ2-7; no clear D. Trimming shortened V by 5 bases and J by 3 bases, and 5 bases separated the two germline ends. This CDR3 is built from 10 residues. Per germline, CDR1 GTSNPN and CDR2 SVGIG (reference sequence).

V usage is TRBV7-9 and J usage is TRBJ1-2, with TRBD1 identical over 9 bases. The CDR3 has 15 amino acids. The germline gives CDR1 SEHNR, CDR2 FQNEAQ (reference sequence). V dropped 7 bases and J dropped 0; count of bases not matched to a gene: 6. The CDR3 protein is CASTPRQGANYGYTF. The CDR3 bases are TGTGCCAGCACCCCCCGACAGGGGGCTAACTATGGCTACACCTTC. The whole variable domain, remainder taken from reference TRBV7-9 and TRBJ1-2, is DTGVSQNPRHKITKRGQNVTFRCDPISEHNRLYWYRQTLGQGPEFLTYFQNEAQLEKSRLLSDRFSAERPKGSFSTLEIQRTEQGDSAMYLCASTPRQGANYGYTFGSGTRLTVV.

CDR3 DNA sequence: TGCAGCGTTGCTCACTCGCCGAACACTGAAGCTTTCTTT. Its protein is CSVAHSPNTEAFF. The rearrangement joins TRBV29-1 to TRBJ1-1, with D unresolved. V was shortened by 4 bases and J by 1 base, with 10 bases between the two germline ends. The CDR3 spans 13 residues. Germline loops: CDR1 SQVTM, CDR2 ANQGSEA.

V gene TRBV6-4 combines with J gene TRBJ2-3; D tentatively reads TRBD1 or TRBD2 (6 bases each). V was pared by 6 bases and J by 10 bases, with 23 bases between. CDR3 size: 15 residues. Germline assignment: CDR1 MRHNA and CDR2 SNTAGT. The CDR3 nucleotides are TGTGCCAGCAGCGGAACAGGGTTACCTTCGGGAGCGCAGTATTTT. Residues: CASSGTGLPSGAQYF.

This chain uses TRBV4-1 with TRBJ2-5; 8 bases line up with TRBD2. The CDR3 is 15 residues long. Trimming at V came to 4 bases and at J to 4 bases, leaving 8 bases not matched to a gene. CDR1 and CDR2 (germline): MGHRA, YSYEKL. This CDR3 reads CASSRNGLAGETQYF. Written as DNA, the CDR3 is TGCGCCAGCAGCCGTAACGGACTAGCAGGAGAGACCCAGTACTTC.

This clone was observed once. The chain uses TRBV28 and TRBJ2-7; weak D call: TRBD1 (6 bases). This CDR3 is 13 amino acids long. Trimming cost V 1 base and J 2 bases, with 6 bases left between them. Germline CDR1 MDHEN, CDR2 SYDVKM. CDR3 sequence reads: CASSLYRAYEQYF. The CDR3 coding sequence is TGTGCCAGCAGTTTATACAGGGCCTACGAGCAGTACTTC.

The V call is TRBV30, the J call TRBJ1-2, with D unresolved. The CDR3 extends over 12 amino acids. V was cut by 5 bases and J by 4 bases, with 11 bases left in between. Germline-derived CDR1 and CDR2 are GTSNPN and SVGIG (reference sequence). This CDR3 reads CAWGSGAYGYTF. The CDR3 DNA follows: TGTGCCTGGGGCTCCGGCGCCTATGGCTACACCTTC. The whole variable domain, filled in from reference TRBV30 and TRBJ1-2, reads SQTIHQWPATLVQPVGSPLSLECTVEGTSNPNLYWYRQAAGRGLQLLFYSVGIGQISSEVPQNLSASRPQDRQFILSSKKLLLSDSGFYLCAWGSGAYGYTFGSGTRLTVV.

This clone is a singleton in its sample. The chain is built from TRBV14 and TRBJ2-2; no reliable D call. Germline V gene data show CDR1 as SGHDN and CDR2 as FVKESK. Trimming took off 1 base at V and 8 bases at J, with 8 bases between the two ends. This CDR3 has 13 residues. The CDR3 loop is CASSQVSRGELFF. In DNA, the CDR3 is TGTGCCAGCAGCCAAGTGAGCCGAGGGGAGCTGTTTTTT.

This chain joins TRBV4-1 and TRBJ1-1, with D tentatively TRBD1 (5 bases). The CDR3 is 14 residues long. Between the trimmed V and J ends, which lost 3 bases and 3 bases, there was a span of 11 bases. Germline V gives CDR1 MGHRA, CDR2 YSYEKL. The CDR3: CASSHAGWDTEAFF. DNA for the CDR3: TGCGCCAGCAGCCATGCAGGGTGGGACACTGAAGCTTTCTTT.

This chain uses TRBV7-6 with TRBJ2-5; D may be TRBD2 (6 bases). V lost 6 bases to trimming and J lost 4 bases, with 18 bases between them. Germline CDR1 and CDR2: SGHVS and FNYEAQ. This CDR3 comprises 15 residues. CDR3 bases: TGTGCCAGCAGGCTGGTGGGGGGAACGGCAGAGACCCAGTACTTC. Its protein is CASRLVGGTAETQYF. Combining the CDR3 with reference TRBV7-6 and TRBJ2-5 gives the whole variable domain GAGVSQSPRYKVTKRGQDVALRCDPISGHVSLYWYRQALGQGPEFLTYFNYEAQQDKSGLPNDRFSAERPEGSISTLTIQRTEQRDSAMYRCASRLVGGTAETQYFGPGTRLLVL.

Only one count was recorded for this clone. This sequence joins TRBV11-1 and TRBJ2-2; 13 nucleotides match TRBD2. Trimming removed 5 bases from V and 4 bases from J; junction bases left unmatched: 7. CDR1 and CDR2 (germline): SGHAT, FQDESV (reference sequence). The CDR3 has 17 amino acids. CDR3 in DNA: TGTGCCAGCAGCCCGCGACTAGCGGGAGGCCCCACCGGGGAGCTGTTTTTT. Its translation is CASSPRLAGGPTGELFF.

This clone came up a few times. The V call is TRBV5-4, the J call TRBJ2-1, with 14 positions matching TRBD2. This CDR3 is built from 15 residues. With V trimmed by 7 bases and J by 7 bases, 7 bases remained unmatched. CDR1 and CDR2 (germline): SGHNT, YYREEE (reference sequence). The CDR3: CASSRTSGRSNEQFF. CDR3 coding DNA: TGTGCCAGCTCCCGGACTAGCGGGAGGTCTAATGAGCAGTTCTTC.

This chain uses TRBV5-1 with TRBJ2-1; 13 positions match TRBD2. The CDR3 contains 16 residues. V lost 4 bases to trimming and J lost 8 bases; unmatched junction nucleotides: 9. The germline CDR1 and CDR2 sequences are SGHRS and YFSETQ. The CDR3 coding sequence is TGCGCCAGCAGCACCTCACTAGCGGGAGGGCGCGATGAGCAGTTCTTC. Residues: CASSTSLAGGRDEQFF.

V gene TRBV6-5 combines with J gene TRBJ2-3; D is uncertain. V gave up 0 bases and J gave up 5 bases, with 6 bases separating them. Germline lookup yields CDR1 MNHEY and CDR2 SVGAGI. This CDR3 is built from 13 residues. The CDR3 sequence is CASSYSNGDTQYF. In nucleotides, the CDR3 is TGTGCCAGCAGTTACTCGAACGGAGATACGCAGTATTTT.

This clone was counted only a few times. The chain recombines TRBV7-8 with TRBJ2-7; 10 nucleotides align to TRBD2. This CDR3 has 17 residues. In germline, CDR1 is SGHVS, CDR2 FQNEAQ. V dropped 3 bases and J dropped 3; count of bases not matched to a gene: 11. The CDR3 loop is CASSFRFGLAELYEQYF. The CDR3, as DNA: TGTGCCAGCAGCTTCAGATTTGGACTAGCGGAACTCTACGAGCAGTACTTC.

The chain is built from TRBV27 and TRBJ2-7, with 7 bases matching TRBD1. CDR1 and CDR2 from the germline V gene are MNHEY and SMNVEV (reference sequence). V was clipped by 3 bases and J by 2 bases; unmatched bases: 13. CDR3 length equals 17 residues. Written as DNA, the CDR3 is TGTGCCAGCAGTTTCTTTCTCGTAGGGCAGGGGGCCTACGAGCAGTACTTC. Translated: CASSFFLVGQGAYEQYF.